This TCR beta chain was captured in a study of graft-versus-host responses after intestinal transplantation. Overall study: Once they had received anti-thymocyte globulin induction, all recipients took tacrolimus and steroids for approximately 3 years. Study results and limitations: Circulating GvH clone levels at their peak were associated with HvG declines (early post-transplant). High graft-versus-host to host-versus-graft clonal ratios were seen in allografts of patients with graft-donor T cell macrochimerism. In recipient marrow, GvH clones were found, and some appeared first in ileum or blood.

The length of the CDR3 is 17 residues. The V end was cut by 4 bases, the J end by 3 bases, with 21 bases between. Germline assignment: CDR1 SGHNT and CDR2 YYREEE (reference sequence). Concerning this clone itself: Its antigen is as yet unknown.

The table came from immunoSEQ multiplex PCR; TCRdb's copy has only in-frame clones and leaves some out. The sample holds 20,000 to 25,000 clones, roughly 86% seen once. This TCR was sampled from a human donor who was the organ donor for an intestinal transplant. The gene calls are TRBV5-4 and TRBJ2-3; D may match TRBD1 or TRBD2 (5 bases each). Sequencing was performed on unstimulated CD8+ T cells sorted from spleen or lymph node cells, taken before transplant. The CDR3 bases are TGTGCCAGCAGCCCGGGACGTACGACTGGTTGGACAGATACGCAGTATTTT. This gives the protein CASSPGRTTGWTDTQYF.